The 27 T cell receptor beta chains given below trace back to one sample, sequenced in a study of spatial heterogeneity in lung cancer. Overall study results and limits: Counts that tracked tumor mutation counts were those of expanded intratumoral alpha and beta TCRs.

The antigens for these receptors are not known. As to time point: sample taken at primary tumor resection. TCRdb called the 5' RACE reads again in MiXCR, with one record for every CDR3 protein. The sample consists of fewer than 20,000 distinct CDR3 sequences, approximately 5% of them appearing once. Here the sequenced sample was lung tumor tissue, taken at surgery. Receptors were obtained from a female donor with early-stage non-small cell lung cancer.

This clonotype was observed many times. V and J are TRBV5-1 and TRBJ2-3, with a weak D call TRBD1 (8 bases). Germline loops: CDR1 SGHRS, CDR2 YFSETQ. CDR3 length equals 14 residues. Between the trimmed V and J ends, which lost 4 bases and 6 bases, there was a span of 15 bases. CDR3: CASSQDREGDTQYF. The CDR3 DNA follows: TGCGCCAGCAGCCAGGACAGGGAGGGGGATACGCAGTATTTT.

This clonotype showed up many times. The chain links TRBV5-1 to TRBJ2-4; TRBD2 agrees at 12 bases. Germline values: CDR1 SGHRS, CDR2 YFSETQ. The length of the CDR3 is 16 residues. V was pared by 4 bases and J by 8 bases, with 10 bases of the junction left unmatched. The CDR3 nucleotides are TGCGCCAGCAGCGAAGGACTAGCGGGACTGAGGGACATTCAGTACTTC. Amino acids: CASSEGLAGLRDIQYF. The variable domain in full, completed from reference TRBV5-1 and TRBJ2-4, reads KAGVTQTPRYLIKTRGQQVTLSCSPISGHRSVSWYQQTPGQGLQFLFEYFSETQRNKGNFPGRFSGRQFSNSRSEMNVSTLELGDSALYLCASSEGLAGLRDIQYFGAGTRLSVL.

This clonotype was counted at least ten times. V gene TRBV5-1 combines with J gene TRBJ2-7; TRBD1 matches at 8 bases. The CDR3 length is 12 residues. Germline V gene sequence: CDR1 SGHRS, CDR2 YFSETQ. Trimming took 5 bases from V and 6 from J; bases not matched to a gene: 4. The CDR3 is CASRSTGVEQYF. The CDR3 nucleotides are TGCGCCAGCAGATCGACAGGGGTCGAGCAGTACTTC.

J is TRBJ2-5 and V is TRBV28, with a weak D call TRBD2 (5 bases). The CDR3 totals 17 residues. Germline V gene lookup returns CDR1 MDHEN and CDR2 SYDVKM. V lost 2 bases, J lost 4 bases, and 20 bases lay in between. The CDR3 spells CASSLAGYAGKVETQYF. The DNA of the CDR3 is TGTGCCAGCAGTTTAGCGGGTTACGCGGGTAAAGTAGAGACCCAGTACTTC.

In its sample, this clonotype was seen many times. The chain carries TRBV15 and TRBJ2-1, with D uncertain. Deletions cut 1 base from V and 9 bases from J, with 7 bases between. The CDR3 contains 12 residues. The germline CDR1 and CDR2 sequences are LNHNV and YYDKDF (reference sequence). The CDR3 here is CATSRVNGEQFF. The CDR3, as DNA: TGTGCCACCAGCAGAGTGAATGGTGAGCAGTTCTTC.

By share, this clonotype counts as medium-sized. This chain links TRBV24-1 with TRBJ2-3; TRBD2 aligns across 12 bases. CDR1 and CDR2 (germline): KGHDR, SFDVKD. CDR3 size: 16 residues. With 1 base clipped from V and 6 bases from J, the junction kept 4 bases outside the gene matches. The CDR3 DNA is TGTGCCACCAGTGATTTCGGACTAGCGGGAATGGATACGCAGTATTTT. This encodes CATSDFGLAGMDTQYF.

This clonotype was counted at least ten times. V is TRBV18 and J is TRBJ2-3; D gene uncertain. The CDR3 sequence is 12 residues long. The germline CDR1 and CDR2 sequences are KGHSH and LQKENI. V lost 3 bases to trimming and J lost 2 bases, with 3 bases between them. The CDR3 reads CASSPYTDTQYF. For the CDR3, the DNA is TGTGCCAGCTCACCTTACACAGATACGCAGTATTTT.

The chain carries TRBV10-3 and TRBJ2-7; 7 bases agree with TRBD1. J was trimmed by 7 bases and V by 2 bases; bases with no gene match: 2. The germline gives CDR1 ENHRY, CDR2 SYGVKD. The length of the CDR3 is 12 residues. The CDR3 region has the DNA TGTGCCATCAGTGAGGAACAGGGGGAGCAGTACTTC. Amino acids: CAISEEQGEQYF.

This clonotype was picked up many times. The rearrangement joins TRBV20-1 to TRBJ2-7, with TRBD2 matching 7 bases. The junction had 10 bases not matched to a gene; V was cut back by 3 bases and J by 5 bases. Germline CDR1 is DFQATT and CDR2 is SNEGSKA (reference sequence). The CDR3 runs to 14 residues. CDR3 in DNA: TGCAGTGCTAGTTGGATGGGGCGGGAGAACGAGCAGTACTTC. It encodes CSASWMGRENEQYF.

This clonotype was counted between two and nine times. The rearrangement uses TRBV10-3 and TRBJ2-1, with 10 nucleotides matching TRBD2. The CDR3 runs to 17 residues. Germline V gives CDR1 ENHRY, CDR2 SYGVKD. Germline trimming cut 8 bases from V and 1 base from J; bases unmatched to any gene: 11. In DNA form, the CDR3 reads TGTGCCATCGCCGGATCGGCAGCGGGAGGGTCCTACAATGAGCAGTTCTTC. Translated, it gives CAIAGSAAGGSYNEQFF.

This clonotype showed up many times. The V gene is TRBV2, the J gene TRBJ1-5; no firm D call. The germline gives CDR1 SNHLY, CDR2 FYNNEI. V was trimmed by 3 bases and J by 6 bases, leaving 6 bases between them. The CDR3 is 12 residues long. CDR3 coding DNA: TGTGCCAGCAGTGACAGTTCTCAGCCCCAGCATTTT. It encodes CASSDSSQPQHF.

This clonotype was detected ten times or more. This chain links TRBV7-8 with TRBJ2-1; D is uncertain. CDR1 is SGHVS and CDR2 is FQNEAQ in the germline V gene. The V end was cut by 0 bases, the J end by 1 base, with 10 bases between. The CDR3 is 16 amino acids. CDR3 sequence (DNA): TGTGCCAGCAGCTTAGCTCCTAGAGTTTCCTACAATGAGCAGTTCTTC. This sequence encodes CASSLAPRVSYNEQFF.

V gene TRBV21-1 combines with J gene TRBJ2-1; the DNA was not used to check the table's D call, TRBD1. TRBV21-1 has pseudogene status. CDR3 size: 15 residues. CDR3 sequence reads: CANRKWTGVYNEQFF. In DNA form, the CDR3 reads TGTGCCAACAGAAAATGGACAGGTGTGTACAATGAGCAGTTCTTC.

This clonotype was detected ten times or more. V and J are TRBV27 and TRBJ1-6; D is perhaps TRBD1 (5 bases). Germline CDR1 is MNHEY and CDR2 is SMNVEV (reference sequence). V lost 0 bases and J 1 base, leaving 13 bases between the germline ends. The length of the CDR3 is 18 residues. CDR3 residues: CASSLSSQQGSYNSPLHF. The CDR3 coding sequence is TGTGCCAGCAGTTTATCGTCCCAGCAGGGATCCTATAATTCACCCCTCCACTTT.

This clonotype was seen only a few times. The chain links TRBV27 to TRBJ2-7; 10 bases are shared with TRBD2. Germline V lookup: CDR1 MNHEY, CDR2 SMNVEV (reference sequence). V dropped 3 bases and J dropped 4; count of bases not matched to a gene: 6. The CDR3 is 15 residues long. CDR3 nucleotides: TGTGCCAGCAGTTTTACGGCTAGCGGGGGTTACGAGCAGTACTTC. This encodes CASSFTASGGYEQYF.

The chain has TRBV5-1 and TRBJ2-7; possibly TRBD2 for D (6 bases). The length of the CDR3 is 15 residues. Germline V gene data show CDR1 as SGHRS and CDR2 as YFSETQ. The V end lost 4 bases, the J end lost 3 bases, and 17 bases lay between the germline ends. For the CDR3, the DNA is TGCGCCAGCAGCCCCACCGGGACTGAACTCTACGAGCAGTACTTC. Translation: CASSPTGTELYEQYF.

This clonotype is deemed medium-sized. The V gene is TRBV4-1, the J gene TRBJ1-2; 7 positions agree with TRBD1. The CDR3 length is 15 residues. V shed 4 bases, J shed 5 bases, and the junction held 10 bases outside the gene matches. Germline loops: CDR1 MGHRA, CDR2 YSYEKL. CDR3 residues: CASSPWDSQGYGYTF. As DNA, the CDR3 is TGCGCCAGCAGCCCTTGGGACAGCCAGGGGTATGGCTACACCTTC.

This clonotype showed up many times. The rearrangement joins TRBV7-6 to TRBJ1-1; D may be TRBD1 (6 bases). Germline assignment: CDR1 SGHVS and CDR2 FNYEAQ. This CDR3 is built from 15 residues. V was clipped by 0 bases and J by 5 bases, with 13 bases between them. CDR3 DNA sequence: TGTGCCAGCAGCTTAGCCGGGAGGGGGAAGACTGAAGCTTTCTTT. Its protein is CASSLAGRGKTEAFF.

This clonotype was detected many times. The rearrangement links TRBV15 to TRBJ1-2, with D perhaps matching TRBD1 (5 bases). The germline V gene has CDR1 LNHNV and CDR2 YYDKDF (reference sequence). Trimming shortened V by 5 bases and J by 4 bases, and 17 bases separated the two germline ends. CDR3 length equals 15 residues. CDR3 bases: TGTGCCACCAGCCCCATCAAGGGGCAAGGCTATGGCTACACCTTC. Residues: CATSPIKGQGYGYTF.

This rearrangement joins TRBV5-1 to TRBJ2-3, with D possibly being TRBD1 (5 bases). V was cut by 6 bases and J by 2 bases, with 16 bases left in between. The CDR3 runs 15 residues. CDR1 SGHRS and CDR2 YFSETQ come from the germline V gene. The CDR3 nucleotides are TGCGCCAGCAAGAATTGGGGCGCCTCCACAGATACGCAGTATTTT. Translating gives CASKNWGASTDTQYF.

This clonotype was counted ten times or more. J is TRBJ2-4 and V is TRBV20-1, with 8 bases aligning to TRBD1. Trimming at V came to 3 bases and at J to 0 bases, leaving 1 base not matched to a gene. The germline V gene has CDR1 DFQATT and CDR2 SNEGSKA (reference sequence). CDR3 length equals 14 residues. As DNA, the CDR3 is TGCAGTGCTAGCAGGGGGCTAGCCAAAAACATTCAGTACTTC. Its protein product is CSASRGLAKNIQYF.

This clonotype was seen at least ten times. J is TRBJ2-3 and V is TRBV29-1, with a tentative D call TRBD1 (6 bases). The length of the CDR3 is 13 residues. V lost 6 bases and J lost 2, with 12 bases in between. CDR1 and CDR2 from the germline V gene are SQVTM and ANQGSEA. The CDR3 DNA reads as TGCAGCGTGGGGGCAGGGGCCACAGATACGCAGTATTTT. It translates to CSVGAGATDTQYF.

This clonotype was seen many times. The chain recombines TRBV7-2 with TRBJ1-1; D not resolved. Trimming removed 5 bases from V and 6 bases from J, with 19 bases in between. CDR3 length: 15 residues. The germline V gene has CDR1 SGHTA and CDR2 FQGNSA. The CDR3 region has the DNA TGTGCCAGCAGCCCTTTGAGGGCGGGCTGGGCTGAAGCTTTCTTT. Its protein is CASSPLRAGWAEAFF. Together with reference TRBV7-2 and TRBJ1-1, the CDR3 gives the full variable domain: GAGVSQSPSNKVTEKGKDVELRCDPISGHTALYWYRQSLGQGLEFLIYFQGNSAPDKSGLPSDRFSAERTGGSVSTLTIQRTQQEDSAVYLCASSPLRAGWAEAFFGQGTRLTVV.

The chain joins TRBV5-1 to TRBJ2-7, with D uncertain. Germline-derived CDR1 and CDR2 are SGHRS and YFSETQ. The CDR3 is made up of 14 amino acids. Trimming took off 4 bases at V and 4 bases at J, with 15 bases between the two ends. CDR3 in amino acids: CASSVQSAEYEQYF. CDR3 coding DNA: TGCGCCAGCAGCGTCCAATCTGCAGAGTACGAGCAGTACTTC.

This clonotype was recorded a few times. This chain connects TRBV20-1 to TRBJ1-5; 8 bases are a match to TRBD1. Germline V gene data show CDR1 as DFQATT and CDR2 as SNEGSKA (reference sequence). Trimming cost V 1 base and J 5 bases; bases outside gene matches: 1. This CDR3 has 13 residues. The CDR3 is CSARAQGDQPQHF. DNA of the CDR3: TGCAGTGCTAGAGCACAGGGGGATCAGCCCCAGCATTTT.

Note on this clonotype: Just one base apart from a much larger clone, this may be a read error. The CDR3 nucleotides read TGCAGTGTCGCTCAACGGGCCAGGGCCACCGGGGAGCTGTTTTTT. It translates to CSVAQRARATGELFF. The chain links TRBV20-1 to TRBJ2-2, with TRBD1 as a possible D gene (5 bases). Germline V gene lookup returns CDR1 DFQATT and CDR2 SNEGSKA (reference sequence). With 7 bases removed from V and 4 bases from J, the gap between germline ends came to 19 bases. The CDR3 has 15 residues.

V usage is TRBV7-9 and J usage is TRBJ1-1; D not certain. CDR1 is SEHNR and CDR2 is FQNEAQ in the germline V gene (reference sequence). V gave up 2 bases and J gave up 2 bases, with 18 bases separating them. The CDR3 is 17 residues long. DNA for the CDR3: TGTGCCAGCAGCTTATTAGGGTGGGCGCGGGCCAACACTGAAGCTTTCTTT. Protein sequence: CASSLLGWARANTEAFF.